This T cell receptor beta chain originates from a study of T cells in Graves' hyperthyroidism and ophthalmopathy (dated by TCRdb to between 2017 and 2020). About the investigation overall: Peripheral blood was sampled at the time of initial diagnosis, prior to any treatment. To identify TCR V-J signatures that set the groups apart, the researchers used a discovery cohort of approximately 98 patients, made up of 40 to 45 with Graves' ophthalmopathy and around 58 with stable Graves' hyperthyroidism. Whether ophthalmopathy could be predicted prospectively was tested in an independent validation cohort made up of about 20 hyperthyroidism patients plus 17 patients who later progressed to ophthalmopathy. The 85 to 100 discovery patients were divided at random into training and test sets in a 7:3 ratio. In addition, the study compared T-cell repertoires in thyroid tissue and in blood from roughly six Graves' hyperthyroidism patients. After sampling, hyperthyroidism patients received methimazole starting at 30 mg daily, and ophthalmopathy patients received high-dose intravenous methylprednisolone. TCR Vbeta CDR3 sequencing of some 140 peripheral blood samples (43 ophthalmopathy, roughly 74 hyperthyroidism and approximately 17 progressor patients) is reported in the paper. Points the paper makes about the study in general: Most expanded thyroid clonotypes (frequency above 0.001) were also found in blood, which suggests that blood repertoires may mirror thyroid immune responses. No statistical method was used to fix the sample size in advance, and group allocation was not hidden from the investigators. Ophthalmopathy was separated from stable hyperthyroidism by a 13 V-J signature model, with around 90% sensitivity and 81% to 82% specificity obtained in cross-validation and 80%/75% obtained in testing. In validation, the model predicted progression to ophthalmopathy a median of about 6.5 months before onset, with around 70% sensitivity and roughly 73% specificity.

Ophthalmopathy patients had moderately to severely active disease, Clinical Activity Score of at least 3, NOSPECS grade of at least 4, and duration under 3 months. Exclusion was applied to patients with uncontrolled infections, other autoimmune diseases, pregnancy or lactation. Diagnoses were established on the basis of clinical symptoms, serum thyroxine and TRAb, thyroid ultrasound, and orbital computed tomography. Ficoll-Paque density gradient centrifugation was used to isolate PBMCs from around 10 ml of fresh peripheral blood. Trizol reagent was used to extract total RNA, and RNA quality was then checked on an Agilent 2100 Bioanalyzer. Counted from cysteine to phenylalanine, this CDR3 has 15 amino acids. The only DNA kept is the CDR3, 45 bases in frame from the first base. For CDR1 and CDR2, the germline V gene lists MDHEN and SYDVKM. The germline ends are 16 bases apart after V is trimmed by 3 bases and J by 4 bases.

Amplification of TCR beta CDR3 regions was carried out from RNA transcripts. A first-round RT-PCR of the TCR CDR3 used the HTBI primer set with the Qiagen OneStep RT-PCR kit. The libraries were constructed in a second round of multiplex PCR and then size-selected and purified. The libraries were sequenced on an Illumina HiSeq2000 using paired-end 100 bp reads. The study's processing was this. Raw data were processed with SOAPnuke, discarding reads with adapters, uncalled bases, mean Phred below 15, or no exact constant-primer or identifier match. COPE v1.2.5 was used to merge the high-quality paired reads, and each unique nucleotide sequence was defined as a clonotype. MiTCR v1.1 was used to align the clonotypes against IMGT TRBV, TRBD and TRBJ reference segments. The analysis was restricted to V-J combinations with a frequency above 0.0001, which together covered approximately 99% of the repertoires. A TCS score was defined as the ratio of F50 (clonal expansion) to E x V (chaos), with BLOSUM62-based TCRdist applied between CDR3 peptides within each V-J. Welch's t-statistics and random forest reduced approximately 520 V-J features to some 14, which were used in a naive Bayes classifier (R e1071). The public reads were reanalyzed by TCRdb: fastp trimming at Q25, MiXCR alignment, in-frame beta chains only. Every entry covers one CDR3 protein and lists the most common genes and DNA from its rows. The V and J calls, along with clone size, are taken from TCRdb and not from the paper's own processing. Within this sample are 450,000 to 600,000 distinct CDR3 sequences, with just under 20% of them counted one time only. The ten largest account for 40% to 50% of the sample.

As to this clonotype: Its antigen is still unknown. Given a much more abundant clone one base away, this may be a read error.

In this chain, TRBV28 is recombined with TRBJ2-7, with TRBD2 perhaps the D gene, on 7 matching bases. This TCR derives from a man aged 40-49 years with Graves' ophthalmopathy. Sequenced sample: blood. Here is the DNA: TGTGCCAGCAGTTTTGGGGGGGGCACAGCATACGAGCAGTACTTC. Its protein product is CASSFGGGTAYEQYF.